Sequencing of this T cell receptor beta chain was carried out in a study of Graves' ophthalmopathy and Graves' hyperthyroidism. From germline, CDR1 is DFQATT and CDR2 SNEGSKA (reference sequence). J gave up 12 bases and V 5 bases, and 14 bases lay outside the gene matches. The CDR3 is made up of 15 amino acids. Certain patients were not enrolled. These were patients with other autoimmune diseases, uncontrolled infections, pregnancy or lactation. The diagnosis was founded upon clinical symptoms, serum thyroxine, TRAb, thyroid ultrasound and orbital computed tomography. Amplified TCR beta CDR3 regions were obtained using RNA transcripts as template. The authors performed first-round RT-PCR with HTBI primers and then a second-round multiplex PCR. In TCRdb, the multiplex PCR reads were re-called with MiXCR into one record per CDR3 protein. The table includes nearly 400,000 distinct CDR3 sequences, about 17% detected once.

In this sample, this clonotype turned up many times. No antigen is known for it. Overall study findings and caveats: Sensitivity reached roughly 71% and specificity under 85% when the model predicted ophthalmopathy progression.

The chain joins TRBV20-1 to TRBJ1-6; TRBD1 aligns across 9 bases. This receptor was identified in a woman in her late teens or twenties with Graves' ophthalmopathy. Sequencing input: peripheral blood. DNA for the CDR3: TGCAGTGCTGCGCCGGGACAGGGACGTCGGGTACCCCTCCACTTT. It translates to CSAAPGQGRRVPLHF.